This T cell receptor beta chain was observed in a study of Ad26.COV2.S vaccination and SARS-CoV-2 variants. General observations from the study: Vaccine and placebo recipients had comparable breadth of non-spike TCRs. Substantial post-vaccination breadth of spike-specific CD8+ and CD4+ T cell responses was reported.

Between the trimmed V and J ends, which lost 0 bases and 0 bases, there was a span of 13 bases. This CDR3 is built from 16 residues. In germline, CDR1 is SGHDT, CDR2 YYEEEE. The treatment here: roughly 18 received Ad26.COV2.S at low or high dose, single or two shots; a few received placebo; per-sample allocation not given. The samples date from day 63 after the first vaccine or placebo injection. Sequenced by immunoSEQ multiplex PCR; TCRdb stores in-frame clones only, minus some. The repertoire includes around 450,000 clones, 90% of them detected once, and less than 5.5% sits in the top ten. On this clone: Its antigen is unknown.

This receptor was taken from a person aged 18 to 59 who received the Ad26.COV2.S COVID-19 vaccine or a placebo. V usage is TRBV5-6 and J usage is TRBJ2-7; D is undetermined. This sample comprised peripheral blood, obtained in a trial of Ad26.COV2.S vaccine versus placebo. In nucleotides, the CDR3 is TGTGCCAGCAGCTTGGTGGTGGGATCGAGCTCCTACGAGCAGTACTTC. Translating gives CASSLVVGSSSYEQYF.